A single sample is the source of the 7 T cell receptor beta chains below, sequenced in a study of cytomegalovirus exposure and HLA in healthy donors (dated 2017 in TCRdb). Libraries came from the immunoSEQ multiplex PCR assay. The multiplex PCR relied on a mix of 60 forward primers for TCR Vbeta segments and 13 reverse primers for TCR Jbeta segments. Held by TCRdb, this immuneACCESS table contains in-frame sequences only and omits some clones. Under half of the omission traces to an unresolved V gene where checked; the cause of the rest is unknown. The sample records 100,000 to 150,000 clones, about 83% of which are singletons. The leading ten clones occupy around 3.5% of the sample. Sequencing was performed on PBMCs. The receptors shown here come from a woman between 40 and 50 years old in good health and CMV-seropositive.

V is TRBV13 and J is TRBJ1-2; D uncertain. Germline V gene lookup returns CDR1 PRHDT and CDR2 FYEKMQ (reference sequence). Trimming removed 3 bases at V and 0 bases at J, with 8 bases between. This CDR3 is 14 amino acids long. The CDR3: CASSFPGSNYGYTF. The CDR3 coding sequence is TGTGCCAGCAGCTTTCCCGGGTCTAACTATGGCTACACCTTC.

This clone was observed a handful of times. Other DNA sequences in this specimen translate into the identical CDR3. The chain is built from TRBV18 and TRBJ1-2, with TRBD1 matching over 10 bases. The CDR3 totals 15 residues. Germline V gives CDR1 KGHSH, CDR2 LQKENI. V trimming: 3 bases; J trimming: 4 bases; junction bases outside the gene matches: 5. The CDR3 bases are TGTGCCAGCTCACCCCCGGGACAGGGGAGCTATGGCTACACCTTC. Residues: CASSPPGQGSYGYTF.

V gene TRBV27 combines with J gene TRBJ2-7, with a possible D match to TRBD1 (5 bases). CDR3 length: 13 amino acids. The germline gives CDR1 MNHEY, CDR2 SMNVEV (reference sequence). V was clipped by 2 bases and J by 0 bases, with 5 bases between them. Here the CDR3 reads CASSLTGSYEQYF. In DNA form, the CDR3 reads TGTGCCAGCAGTTTAACAGGCTCCTACGAGCAGTACTTC.

V gene TRBV2 combines with J gene TRBJ2-7, with a weak D call TRBD2 (6 bases). The CDR3 has 17 amino acids. Trimming pared 4 bases from V and 8 bases from J, leaving 27 bases between. Germline V gives CDR1 SNHLY, CDR2 FYNNEI. This CDR3 reads CASSVLQVDKGGPQQYF. The CDR3 nucleotides are TGTGCCAGCAGTGTCCTGCAGGTTGACAAGGGAGGACCACAGCAGTACTTC.

The gene calls are TRBV27 and TRBJ2-3; TRBD2 agrees at 11 bases. CDR3 length equals 18 residues. Germline V lookup: CDR1 MNHEY, CDR2 SMNVEV (reference sequence). The V and J ends lost 8 bases and 2 bases, in that order; junction bases with no gene match: 15. CDR3 sequence reads: CASVGRDRLAGHTDTQYF. The CDR3, as DNA: TGTGCCAGCGTCGGCAGGGATCGACTAGCGGGACACACAGATACGCAGTATTTT.

The CDR3 coding sequence is TGTGCCAGCAGCCCCTCGGGGGGTGGCAACTATGGCTACACCTTC. This encodes CASSPSGGGNYGYTF. The V gene is TRBV7-9, the J gene TRBJ1-2; TRBD1 is a possible D gene (5 bases). V was pared by 5 bases and J by 2 bases, with 15 bases between. The CDR3 runs 15 residues. Per germline, CDR1 SEHNR and CDR2 FQNEAQ (reference sequence).

V usage is TRBV9 and J usage is TRBJ1-4; D not resolved. CDR3 length: 14 amino acids. With 2 bases removed from V and 5 bases from J, the gap between germline ends came to 10 bases. In germline, CDR1 is SGDLS, CDR2 YYNGEE. In nucleotides, the CDR3 is TGTGCCAGCAGCGTCGGAGTGGCGAATGAAAAACTGTTTTTT. It translates to CASSVGVANEKLFF. Supplemented by reference TRBV9 and TRBJ1-4, the full variable domain reads DSGVTQTPKHLITATGQRVTLRCSPRSGDLSVYWYQQSLDQGLQFLIQYYNGEERAKGNILERFSAQQFPDLHSELNLSSLELGDSALYFCASSVGVANEKLFFGSGTQLSVL.